This TCR beta chain was sequenced for a study of a mutant IDH1 vaccine in newly diagnosed glioma. At the level of the study: Vaccine administration was initiated 4-6 weeks following radiotherapy alone, or with temozolomide cycles. Before enrollment, the patients had been treated with radiotherapy alone, temozolomide alone, or both together. Most of them had received both.

This clone was observed a few times. What it binds is not known. The table came from immunoSEQ multiplex PCR; TCRdb's copy has only in-frame clones and leaves some out. Among roughly 40,000 clones, approximately 89% were seen once, and the ten largest hold over 2.5%. V was pared by 4 bases and J by 3 bases, with 16 bases between. The CDR3 is made up of 16 amino acids. Germline loops: CDR1 SGHTA, CDR2 FQGTGA. As to time point: week 5, during vaccination. All doses held 300 ug of mutant IDH1 20-mer peptide, with topical imiquimod. Study-level findings and limits: Immune responses induced by the vaccine were seen in 93.3% of patients, spanning multiple MHC alleles. Pseudoprogression seemingly bore no relation to changes in top peripheral T cell clonotypes.

This TCR derives from a man between 50 and 59 years old with glioma. The starting material was PBMCs, obtained from a glioma patient whose treatment included an IDH1 peptide vaccine. The chain carries TRBV7-3 and TRBJ2-1; D might be TRBD1 or TRBD2, each matching 5 bases. In nucleotides, the CDR3 is TGTGCCAGCAGCTCACAGGCAGGGACCCTCTACAATGAGCAGTTCTTC. Its protein is CASSSQAGTLYNEQFF.